The 20 T cell receptor beta chains given below trace back to one sample, sequenced in a study of blood T cell repertoires in COVID-19. Some clones are missing from TCRdb's copy, which holds only in-frame ones; the method was immunoSEQ multiplex PCR. The sample lists roughly 430,000 clones; roughly 88% were seen once. The sequenced sample consisted of PBMCs or T cells enriched from blood (not recorded which). These TCRs come from a woman aged 40-49 years with acute COVID-19.

This chain connects TRBV2 to TRBJ1-3; 9 nucleotides agree with TRBD1. Germline CDR1 reads SNHLY; CDR2 reads FYNNEI. V trimming: 8 bases; J trimming: 3 bases; junction bases outside the gene matches: 5. The CDR3 spans 14 residues. Here the CDR3 DNA reads TGTGCCAGCGATGGGACAGGGATTGGAAACACCATATATTTT. Its protein product is CASDGTGIGNTIYF.

The chain recombines TRBV19 with TRBJ1-3, with D hard to call. The CDR3 loop spans 17 amino acids. Trimming took off 5 bases at V and 1 base at J, with 18 bases between the two ends. Germline V gives CDR1 LNHDA, CDR2 SQIVND (reference sequence). Written as DNA, the CDR3 is TGTGCCAGTAGTCCTACGAAGGTTCAGGATTCTGGAAACACCATATATTTT. Amino acid sequence: CASSPTKVQDSGNTIYF. Supplemented by reference TRBV19 and TRBJ1-3, the full variable domain reads DGGITQSPKYLFRKEGQNVTLSCEQNLNHDAMYWYRQDPGQGLRLIYYSQIVNDFQKGDIAEGYSVSREKKESFPLTVTSAQKNPTAFYLCASSPTKVQDSGNTIYFGEGSWLTVV.

This chain uses TRBV4-1 with TRBJ1-2; tentatively, D is TRBD1 (6 bases). The CDR3 is made up of 16 amino acids. Germline lookup yields CDR1 MGHRA and CDR2 YSYEKL. Trimming left V 0 bases short and J 4 bases short, with 15 bases between. In DNA, the CDR3 is TGCGCCAGCAGCCAAGAAAGGGACACTGCTCCCTATGGCTACACCTTC. Translating it yields CASSQERDTAPYGYTF.

In this sample, this clone turned up a few times. This rearrangement joins TRBV10-2 to TRBJ1-5, with 9 bases matching TRBD1. Trimming removed 4 bases from V and 7 bases from J; junction bases left unmatched: 5. CDR1 and CDR2 (germline): WSHSY, SAAADI. The CDR3 runs 14 residues. The CDR3 loop reads CASSATGGEQPQHF. The CDR3 DNA sequence: TGCGCCAGCAGTGCAACAGGGGGCGAACAGCCCCAGCATTTT.

The gene calls are TRBV4-1 and TRBJ2-5; tentatively, D is TRBD1 (6 bases). This CDR3 spans 19 amino acids. Germline CDR1 reads MGHRA; CDR2 reads YSYEKL. V lost 4 bases, J lost 5 bases, and 29 bases lay in between. Here the CDR3 reads CASSPGSSRQVVGSETQYF. The CDR3 DNA follows: TGCGCCAGCAGCCCAGGGAGCTCACGACAGGTAGTAGGTTCGGAGACCCAGTACTTC.

The chain employs TRBV7-9 and TRBJ1-4, with TRBD1 as a possible D gene (6 bases). The CDR3 loop spans 13 amino acids. With 1 base removed from V and 11 bases from J, the gap between germline ends came to 11 bases. CDR1 and CDR2 from the germline V gene are SEHNR and FQNEAQ (reference sequence). The CDR3: CASSLEQGEKLFF. The CDR3 region has the DNA TGTGCCAGCAGCTTAGAACAGGGCGAGAAACTGTTTTTT.

The chain links TRBV6-5 to TRBJ1-1, with TRBD1 as a possible D gene (5 bases). The CDR3 contains 14 residues. CDR1 is MNHEY and CDR2 is SVGAGI in the germline V gene. Trimming took off 1 base at V and 5 bases at J, with 11 bases between the two ends. CDR3 nucleotides: TGTGCCAGCAGTTACTTACGGGAGGGGACTGAAGCTTTCTTT. This codes for CASSYLREGTEAFF.

The chain recombines TRBV5-8 with TRBJ2-1; 8 bases match TRBD2. Germline CDR1 and CDR2: SGHTS and YDEGEE. This CDR3 has 17 residues. Unmatched junction bases numbered 7, after V lost 1 base and J lost 1 base. CDR3 amino acids: CASSLTAGARSYNEQFF. CDR3 DNA sequence: TGTGCCAGCAGCTTGACAGCGGGGGCAAGGTCCTACAATGAGCAGTTCTTC.

The chain employs TRBV5-1 and TRBJ2-6; D is undetermined. Germline V gene data show CDR1 as SGHRS and CDR2 as YFSETQ. V lost 5 bases, J lost 0 bases, and 12 bases lay in between. The CDR3 spans 16 residues. Here the CDR3 reads CASRAQIDSGANVLTF. Written as DNA, the CDR3 is TGCGCCAGCAGGGCCCAGATCGACTCTGGGGCCAACGTCCTGACTTTC.

The genes are TRBV11-2 and TRBJ1-1, with D uncertain. Germline V gene data show CDR1 as SGHAT and CDR2 as FQNNGV. The CDR3 spans 15 residues. The V end was cut by 5 bases, the J end by 4 bases, with 17 bases between. As DNA, the CDR3 is TGTGCCAGCAGCGCGCCAGTTAGGTCGGGCACTGAAGCTTTCTTT. Amino acids: CASSAPVRSGTEAFF.

The genes are TRBV5-1 and TRBJ1-2, with D perhaps matching TRBD1 (5 bases). CDR1 SGHRS and CDR2 YFSETQ come from the germline V gene. The CDR3 is made up of 16 amino acids. The V and J ends lost 3 bases and 2 bases respectively, with 17 bases between them. CDR3 nucleotide sequence: TGCGCCAGCAGCTCGGGACTTCTTGGCCCAAACTATGGCTACACCTTC. It yields the protein CASSSGLLGPNYGYTF.

This chain links TRBV6-2 or TRBV6-3 with TRBJ2-5; 8 positions match TRBD1. Germline V gene data show CDR1 as MNHEY and CDR2 as SVGEGT. This CDR3 region has 15 residues. The V segment lost 6 bases and the J segment 1 base; nucleotides outside the gene matches: 7. The CDR3 bases are TGTGCCAGCAGCCCCCCAGGGGGCGGCCAAGAGACCCAGTACTTC. It translates to CASSPPGGGQETQYF.

Only one count was recorded for this clone. J is TRBJ1-3 and V is TRBV27; possible D gene TRBD1, 5 bases. Germline V CDR1 and CDR2: MNHEY, SMNVEV (reference sequence). CDR3 length: 15 amino acids. The V gene lost 0 bases and the J gene lost 3 bases, with 9 bases spanning the gap. The CDR3 spells CASSLSLRGGNTIYF. In DNA form, the CDR3 reads TGTGCCAGCAGTTTATCGTTAAGGGGTGGAAACACCATATATTTT.

CDR3 protein: CASSLDAGGLDEAFF. The CDR3 nucleotides are TGTGCCAGCAGCTTAGACGCGGGGGGCTTAGACGAAGCTTTCTTT. The gene calls are TRBV7-9 and TRBJ1-1; D might be TRBD1 (6 bases). V was shortened by 1 base and J by 8 bases, with 17 bases between the two germline ends. The CDR3 has 15 residues. Germline CDR1 SEHNR, CDR2 FQNEAQ (reference sequence).

On this clone itself: At the DNA level, this CDR3 is encoded by other sequences in the same sample as well. The chain joins TRBV27 to TRBJ2-1, with TRBD2 as a possible D gene (6 bases). Looked up from germline, CDR1 is MNHEY and CDR2 is SMNVEV (reference sequence). Trimming removed 2 bases at V and 0 bases at J, with 8 bases between. The CDR3 sequence is 15 residues long. CDR3 in amino acids: CASSLGGSSYNEQFF. Here the CDR3 DNA reads TGTGCCAGCAGTTTAGGGGGGAGCTCCTACAATGAGCAGTTCTTC.

The V and J genes are TRBV19 and TRBJ1-2, with 7 bases lining up with TRBD1. The CDR3 has 14 residues. Germline V gene lookup returns CDR1 LNHDA and CDR2 SQIVND (reference sequence). V dropped 10 bases and J dropped 2; count of bases not matched to a gene: 10. The DNA for the CDR3 is TGTGCCACTTCTCAGACAGGGTCCAACTATGGCTACACCTTC. The encoded protein is CATSQTGSNYGYTF. Based on the CDR3 plus reference TRBV19 and TRBJ1-2, the full variable domain is DGGITQSPKYLFRKEGQNVTLSCEQNLNHDAMYWYRQDPGQGLRLIYYSQIVNDFQKGDIAEGYSVSREKKESFPLTVTSAQKNPTAFYLCATSQTGSNYGYTFGSGTRLTVV.

The rearrangement joins TRBV30 to TRBJ1-2; a possible D gene is TRBD1 (5 bases). V shed 4 bases and J shed 4 bases, with 22 bases lying between them. CDR3 length equals 16 residues. Germline loops: CDR1 GTSNPN, CDR2 SVGIG (reference sequence). CDR3 coding DNA: TGTGCCTGGACCCGGAGGGGCAGGGAGAGAGGCTATGGCTACACCTTC. This sequence encodes CAWTRRGRERGYGYTF.

The chain joins TRBV6-6 to TRBJ1-3, with D tentatively TRBD1 (6 bases). Trimming left V 3 bases short and J 4 bases short, with 13 bases between. The CDR3 covers 15 residues. The germline gives CDR1 MNHNY, CDR2 SVGAGI (reference sequence). CDR3 residues: CASSYSGGQGNTIYF. DNA of the CDR3: TGTGCCAGCAGTTATTCGGGGGGGCAAGGAAACACCATATATTTT.

This chain connects TRBV18 to TRBJ1-4, with D uncertain. CDR3 size: 15 residues. V was shortened by 0 bases and J by 1 base, with 6 bases between the two germline ends. Germline lookup yields CDR1 KGHSH and CDR2 LQKENI. CDR3 loop: CASSPPLRTNEKLFF. The CDR3 DNA reads TGTGCCAGCTCACCACCCTTGAGAACTAATGAAAAACTGTTTTTT.

The V gene is TRBV5-1, the J gene TRBJ2-3; TRBD2 matches 8 bases. The CDR3 loop spans 17 amino acids. Germline assignment: CDR1 SGHRS and CDR2 YFSETQ. The ends lost 1 base at V and 3 bases at J; junction bases unmatched: 10. CDR3 bases: TGCGCCAGCAGCTTGCGGTCAGCGGGGGTGGGAACAGATACGCAGTATTTT. Residues: CASSLRSAGVGTDTQYF.